This T cell receptor beta chain emerged from a study of blood T cells in healthy people across ages (dated by TCRdb to about 2015). For the study in its entirety: In model experiments, template switching captured roughly one uniquely barcoded TCR beta cDNA molecule for every two T cells. To track age-related changes in TCR beta repertoire diversity, the study relied on deep sequencing normalized with unique cDNA molecular identifiers. To avoid experimental bias, donors of different ages were randomly spread across the sequencing lanes. Using the same blood draw, the study looked at two additional independent replicas of 1 million unique cDNA reads for two donors, one aged 18 to 30 and the other aged 80 or older. The donors were divided into four age groups: young (average approximately 15 years), middle-aged (about 40), aged (about 60) and long-lived (about 79). Broader findings and caveats from the paper: Because the CMV infection status of the donors was unknown, age-related changes in expanded clonotypes may potentially have been confounded. Estimates of total diversity based on one million sequenced T cells were regarded as lower bounds and as underestimates. Observed TCR beta diversity per million T cells fell roughly linearly with age, and a significant reduction was already apparent by age about 43. The long-lived group showed more naive CD4+ T cells, fewer expanded clones and increased TCR diversity than the aged group, suggesting age selection. Since profiling was done on bulk unsorted PBMCs, naive and antigen-experienced compartments could not be conclusively compared. The percentage of naive T cells measured by flow cytometry correlated strongly with observed TCR beta diversity.

In the case of this clonotype: Its recognized antigen is unknown. Per-nucleotide qualities are absent, and no much larger clonotype sits a single base away.

Systemically healthy Caucasian individuals from Russia, roughly 40 in total and aged roughly 6 to 95 years, were included as donors. About 9.6 milliliters of peripheral blood were collected from each donor into EDTA-treated Vacutainer tubes. PBMCs were isolated by Ficoll-Paque density-gradient centrifugation, with at least 6.5 million obtained per sample. Total RNA was extracted from PBMCs with Trizol reagent, with at least 6 micrograms obtained per sample. Naive CD45RAhigh/CD27high T cell percentages were measured by flow cytometry on a PBMC aliquot from every donor. Library preparation employed 5' RACE. The instrument given in TCRdb is Illumina HiSeq 2500. A second PCR of roughly 6 to 11 cycles was performed with a sample-barcoded 5' primer and a J-beta primer mix. A unique molecular identifier was introduced onto each TCR beta cDNA molecule by a template-switch 5' adaptor carrying 12 random nucleotides. Each sample yielded at least 2.5 million CDR3-containing paired-end reads. The Mint cDNA synthesis kit, primed by a TRBC-specific oligonucleotide, was used to synthesize first-strand cDNA from all RNA. All cDNA was treated with uracil-DNA glycosylase and then went through a first 18-cycle PCR with the universal primers M1SS and BC2_uni_R. The published analysis was carried out like this. Normalization of each sample was performed by random selection of 1 million high-quality reads, each carrying a distinct molecular identifier. Instead of being binned into consensus sequences, reads with shared molecular identifiers were discarded. MiTCR, run with a Q25 quality threshold and the strictest error-elimination algorithm, handled CDR3 identification, clonotype clustering and error correction. Lower-bound total TCR beta diversity was estimated with a nonparametric unseen species model using Euler transformation. Starting from the raw public reads, TCRdb applied fastp trimming at Q25, assembled clones with MiXCR and retained in-frame beta chains. Each CDR3 protein appears once, grouped with its most common genes and DNA. The V and J calls shown here were made by TCRdb, not taken from the authors' results. Recorded for this sample are 1.5 million to 2 million distinct CDR3 sequences; around half of them occurred a single time. The ten largest clones represent around 2.1% of the sample.

Relative to germline, V is 1 base shorter and J is 6 bases shorter, with 17 bases between their ends. CDR1 and CDR2, per the germline V gene, are LGHNA and YNFKEQ. Counted from cysteine to phenylalanine, this CDR3 has 16 amino acids. The DNA shown is the 48-base CDR3, in frame from base 1. The sequencing sample was made of blood. This TCR came from a woman aged 35 to 49 in good health. Here the chain combines TRBV4-2 and TRBJ2-3, with the D segment identity uncertain. The bases are TGTGCCAGCAGCCAAGGCGTCACAGTTGAACTTGATACGCAGTATTTT. The translation is CASSQGVTVELDTQYF.